Following are 10 T cell receptor beta chains from one sample sequenced in a study of neurological immune-mediated disorders. MiXCR, run by TCRdb on the 5' RACE reads, gives a single entry per CDR3 protein. The data contain 14,000 or so distinct CDR3 sequences, approximately 13% of them seen just once; the ten biggest clones take up less than 50%. Material: CD8+ T cells from blood. The receptors stem from a female donor with HTLV-1-associated myelopathy (HAM/TSP).

This clonotype was observed many times. This chain uses TRBV7-3 with TRBJ2-1, with 8 bases fitting TRBD2. Germline lookup yields CDR1 SGHTA and CDR2 FQGTGA. V lost 3 bases, J lost 8 bases, and 6 bases stayed unmatched. This CDR3 is 14 amino acids long. In DNA, the CDR3 is TGTGCCAGCAGCTTCGGGACTAGGGGGGATGAGCAGTTCTTC. Protein product: CASSFGTRGDEQFF.

This clonotype was counted many times. The V and J genes are TRBV20-1 and TRBJ2-3, with a tentative D call TRBD2 (6 bases). The CDR3 is 15 residues long. Germline V gene data show CDR1 as DFQATT and CDR2 as SNEGSKA (reference sequence). Between the trimmed V and J ends, which lost 5 bases and 6 bases, there was a span of 21 bases. CDR3 loop: CSAPLERAADDTQYF. DNA of the CDR3: TGCAGTGCTCCCTTGGAGCGGGCGGCGGATGATACGCAGTATTTT.

This clonotype was seen repeatedly, ten times or more. V is TRBV14 and J is TRBJ2-3, with D unclear. The CDR3 runs 14 residues. Germline V gene sequence: CDR1 SGHDN, CDR2 FVKESK. The ends were cut back, 7 bases at V and 4 bases at J, with 15 bases in the middle. The CDR3 DNA sequence: TGTGCCAGCAAAGGTGGAGCGTGGGCAGATACGCAGTATTTT. Translation: CASKGGAWADTQYF.

The sample holds many counts of this clonotype. The rearrangement links TRBV4-1 to TRBJ2-7; 12 bases are a match to TRBD2. Germline CDR1 reads MGHRA; CDR2 reads YSYEKL. The CDR3 is 15 residues long. Trimming cost V 3 bases and J 2 bases; bases outside gene matches: 2. CDR3 nucleotide sequence: TGCGCCAGCAGCCATAGGACTAGCGGGACCTACGAGCAGTACTTC. Translated: CASSHRTSGTYEQYF.

This clonotype showed up many times. The chain has TRBV29-1 and TRBJ1-1, with D unclear. CDR3 length equals 12 residues. The germline CDR1 and CDR2 sequences are SQVTM and ANQGSEA. V was trimmed by 7 bases and J by 1 base, leaving 10 bases between them. The CDR3 sequence is CSAWGGNTEAFF. CDR3 DNA: TGCAGCGCCTGGGGAGGGAACACTGAAGCTTTCTTT. The whole variable domain, filled in from reference TRBV29-1 and TRBJ1-1, reads SAVISQKPSRDICQRGTSLTIQCQVDSQVTMMFWYRQQPGQSLTLIATANQGSEATYESGFVIDKFPISRPNLTFSTLTVSNMSPEDSSIYLCSAWGGNTEAFFGQGTRLTVV.

This clonotype was counted between two and nine times. This sequence joins TRBV24-1 and TRBJ2-1; 13 bases line up with TRBD2. The CDR3 totals 16 residues. The V segment lost 4 bases and the J segment 9 bases; nucleotides outside the gene matches: 8. Germline assignment: CDR1 KGHDR and CDR2 SFDVKD. The CDR3 region is CATSDRTSGRLSEQFF. In DNA, the CDR3 is TGTGCCACCAGTGACCGGACTAGCGGGAGATTAAGTGAGCAGTTCTTC.

This clonotype has a count of ten or more. The rearrangement uses TRBV11-3 and TRBJ2-1; TRBD2 matches at 8 bases. Germline loops: CDR1 SGHNT, CDR2 YENEEA. The ends lost 6 bases at V and 8 bases at J; junction bases unmatched: 3. The CDR3 has 12 amino acids. The CDR3, as DNA: TGTGCCAGCAGATCTAGCGGGCATGAGCAGTTCTTC. Translation gives CASRSSGHEQFF.

The sample holds many counts of this clonotype. The V gene is TRBV11-2, the J gene TRBJ2-7; D not certain. Germline values: CDR1 SGHAT, CDR2 FQNNGV. The length of the CDR3 is 11 residues. The V end was cut by 2 bases, the J end by 6 bases, with 5 bases between. The CDR3 protein is CASSLFSEQYF. The CDR3 bases are TGTGCCAGCAGCTTATTCTCCGAGCAGTACTTC.

This clonotype was found many times. The chain couples TRBV4-1 to TRBJ2-6, with D perhaps matching TRBD1 (6 bases). This CDR3 comprises 15 residues. V shed 4 bases and J shed 2 bases, with 9 bases lying between them. Germline loops: CDR1 MGHRA, CDR2 YSYEKL. The CDR3 DNA reads as TGCGCCAGCAGCCTCGGGACAACTGGGGCCAACGTCCTGACTTTC. It specifies CASSLGTTGANVLTF.

This clonotype has at least ten counts. This chain joins TRBV29-1 and TRBJ2-1; D is unresolved. The germline V gene encodes CDR1 SQVTM and CDR2 ANQGSEA. This CDR3 contains 10 residues. V was pared by 6 bases and J by 7 bases, with 7 bases between. The CDR3, as DNA: TGCAGCGTCCAAATAAATGAGCAGTTCTTC. Translated, it gives CSVQINEQFF.